This T cell receptor beta chain was recovered during a study of T cell changes during pregnancy in multiple sclerosis (dated by TCRdb to 2018 to 2020). Turning to the overall study: The study looked at changes in the T cell repertoire across pregnancy in women with multiple sclerosis.

The germline V gene (reference sequence) sets CDR1 to MNHEY and CDR2 to SMNVEV. The junction shows trimming of 3 bases on V and 7 bases on J, and the gene matches do not reach 11 bases of it. The CDR3 numbers 15 residues from cysteine through phenylalanine. Here the CDR3 DNA is all that survives: 45 bases in frame from base 1. Preparation of the library involved the immunoSEQ multiplex PCR assay. Imported from immuneACCESS, the table was reduced by TCRdb to in-frame sequences with V and J called. These copies leave out some clones; in studies compared against another copy, an unresolved V gene accounts for under half, and the cause of the remainder is not known. Within this sample are tens of thousands of clones, with about 90% of them counted one time only. The leading ten clones occupy more than 4% of the sample. Concerning this clone itself: There is no known antigen for this receptor. The sample holds no much larger clone one base away, and base qualities are not on file.

The TCR sequence derives from a female donor in good health, enrolled as a control in a pregnancy study. This sample comprised peripheral blood, obtained in the first trimester of pregnancy. Here the chain combines TRBV27 and TRBJ1-2; the central 7 bases match TRBD1. The DNA reads TGTGCCAGCAGTTTCGGTCAGGGGGGTATCTCTGGCTACACCTTC. Its product reads: CASSFGQGGISGYTF.